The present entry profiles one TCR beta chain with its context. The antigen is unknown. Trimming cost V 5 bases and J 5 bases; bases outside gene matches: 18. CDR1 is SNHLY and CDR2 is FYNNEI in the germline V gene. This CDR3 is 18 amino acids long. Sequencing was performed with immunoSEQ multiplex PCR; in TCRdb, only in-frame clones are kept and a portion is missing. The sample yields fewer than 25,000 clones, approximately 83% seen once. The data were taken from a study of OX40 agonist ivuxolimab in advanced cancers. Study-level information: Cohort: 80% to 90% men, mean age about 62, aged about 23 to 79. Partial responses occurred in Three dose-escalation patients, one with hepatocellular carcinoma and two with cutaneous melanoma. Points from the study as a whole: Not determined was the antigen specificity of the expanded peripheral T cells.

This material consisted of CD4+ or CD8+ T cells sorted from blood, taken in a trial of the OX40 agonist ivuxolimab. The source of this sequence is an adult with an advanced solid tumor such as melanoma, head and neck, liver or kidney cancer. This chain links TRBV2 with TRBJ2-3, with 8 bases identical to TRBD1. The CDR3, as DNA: TGTGCCAGCAGTAGTACCCGGGGAGGACAGGGATCGGAAGATACGCAGTATTTT. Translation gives CASSSTRGGQGSEDTQYF.